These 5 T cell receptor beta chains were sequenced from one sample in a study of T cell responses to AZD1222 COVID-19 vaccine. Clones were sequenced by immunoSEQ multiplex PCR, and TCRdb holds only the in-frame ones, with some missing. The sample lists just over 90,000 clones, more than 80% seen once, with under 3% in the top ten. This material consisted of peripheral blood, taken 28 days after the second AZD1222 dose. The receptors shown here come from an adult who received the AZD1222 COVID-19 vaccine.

The CDR3 sequence: CASSQLTVSNYGYTF. As DNA, the CDR3 is TGTGCCAGCAGCCAACTAACAGTGTCTAACTATGGCTACACCTTC. The chain is built from TRBV16 and TRBJ1-2, with no clear D. The CDR3 spans 15 residues. The germline gives CDR1 KGHSY, CDR2 FQNENV. With 2 bases removed from V and 0 bases from J, the gap between germline ends came to 10 bases. The full variable domain, rest sourced from reference TRBV16 and TRBJ1-2, is GEEVAQTPKHLVRGEGQKAKLYCAPIKGHSYVFWYQQVLKNEFKFLISFQNENVFDETGMPKERFSAKCLPNSPCSLEIQATKLEDSAVYFCASSQLTVSNYGYTFGSGTRLTVV.

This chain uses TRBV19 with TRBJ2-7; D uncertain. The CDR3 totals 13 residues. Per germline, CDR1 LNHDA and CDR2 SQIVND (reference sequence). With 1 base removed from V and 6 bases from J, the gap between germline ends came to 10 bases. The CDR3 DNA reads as TGTGCCAGTAGTATAGCCCCCCGCGGCGAGCAGTACTTC. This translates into CASSIAPRGEQYF.

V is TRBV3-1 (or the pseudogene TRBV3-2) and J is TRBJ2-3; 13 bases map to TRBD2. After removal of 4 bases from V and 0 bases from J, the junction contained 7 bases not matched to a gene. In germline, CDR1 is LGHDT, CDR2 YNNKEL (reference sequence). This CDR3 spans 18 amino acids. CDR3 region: CASSLRTGLAGSTDTQYF. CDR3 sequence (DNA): TGTGCCAGCAGCCTTCGAACGGGACTAGCGGGAAGCACAGATACGCAGTATTTT.

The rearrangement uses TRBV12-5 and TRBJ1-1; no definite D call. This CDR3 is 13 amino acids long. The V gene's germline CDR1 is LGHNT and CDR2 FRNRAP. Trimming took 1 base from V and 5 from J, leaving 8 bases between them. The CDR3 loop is CASGLERETEAFF. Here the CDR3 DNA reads TGTGCTAGTGGTTTGGAACGGGAGACTGAAGCTTTCTTT.

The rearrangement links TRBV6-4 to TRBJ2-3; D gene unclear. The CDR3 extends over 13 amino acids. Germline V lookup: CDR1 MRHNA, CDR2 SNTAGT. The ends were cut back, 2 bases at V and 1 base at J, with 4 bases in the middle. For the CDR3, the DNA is TGTGCCAGCAGTGACAGGGGCACAGATACGCAGTATTTT. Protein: CASSDRGTDTQYF.